What follows are 8 T cell receptor beta chains derived from one specimen sequenced in a study of blood T cell repertoires in COVID-19. TCRdb keeps only in-frame clones here, not all; method: immunoSEQ multiplex PCR. The sample lists approximately 70,000 clones, more than 85% occurring once. The sample comprised peripheral blood. The receptor source for this set is a woman aged 60 to 75 with active COVID-19.

J is TRBJ2-1 and V is TRBV5-1; 11 positions match TRBD2. The CDR3 extends over 16 amino acids. V lost 5 bases and J lost 4; bases outside the gene matches: 8. The germline V gene has CDR1 SGHRS and CDR2 YFSETQ. CDR3 sequence: CASSGVGTSGYNEQFF. The CDR3 region has the DNA TGCGCCAGCAGTGGGGTGGGGACTAGCGGTTACAATGAGCAGTTCTTC.

The chain carries TRBV14 and TRBJ1-4, with D possibly TRBD1 on 5 matching bases. The germline V gene encodes CDR1 SGHDN and CDR2 FVKESK. V lost 1 base and J lost 10, with 13 bases in between. This CDR3 is built from 14 residues. CDR3 bases: TGTGCCAGCAGCCAAGGGGGCAGGGCTGGAAAACTGTTTTTT. It encodes CASSQGGRAGKLFF.

CDR3 sequence (DNA): TGTGCCAGCAGCCAAGGGCAGGTCAAGGAAAAACTGTTTTTT. Protein sequence: CASSQGQVKEKLFF. The chain uses TRBV3-1 (or the pseudogene TRBV3-2) and TRBJ1-4; D remains ambiguous. There are 14 residues in the CDR3. CDR1 LGHDT and CDR2 YNNKEL come from the germline V gene (reference sequence). V lost 1 base and J lost 8, with 11 bases in between.

The V gene is TRBV11-2, the J gene TRBJ2-1; perhaps TRBD2 as D (6 bases). This CDR3 is built from 15 residues. V shed 5 bases and J shed 6 bases, with 17 bases lying between them. From germline, CDR1 is SGHAT and CDR2 FQNNGV. Here the CDR3 DNA reads TGTGCCAGCAGCCAGACAGCGGGTAAGCTCAATGAGCAGTTCTTC. Its translation is CASSQTAGKLNEQFF. The variable domain in full, with the rest retrieved from reference TRBV11-2 and TRBJ2-1, is EAGVAQSPRYKIIEKRQSVAFWCNPISGHATLYWYQQILGQGPKLLIQFQNNGVVDDSQLPKDRFSAERLKGVDSTLKIQPAKLEDSAVYLCASSQTAGKLNEQFFGPGTRLTVL.

The chain recombines TRBV11-2 with TRBJ1-5; no clear D. This CDR3 spans 13 amino acids. Trimming left V 3 bases short and J 0 bases short, with 3 bases between. From germline, CDR1 is SGHAT and CDR2 FQNNGV. In DNA, the CDR3 is TGTGCCAGCAGCTTGTATAGCAATCAGCCCCAGCATTTT. Its protein product is CASSLYSNQPQHF.

In this sample, this clone turned up once. The genes are TRBV12-3 or TRBV12-4 and TRBJ1-1; D is undetermined. Trimming pared 3 bases from V and 1 base from J, leaving 6 bases between. The CDR3 runs to 13 residues. The CDR3 sequence is CASSFERNTEAFF. The CDR3 coding sequence is TGTGCCAGCAGTTTTGAGAGGAACACTGAAGCTTTCTTT.

The CDR3 sequence: CASSLGQGAGEQYF. CDR3 nucleotide sequence: TGTGCCAGCAGTTTGGGACAGGGGGCAGGAGAGCAGTACTTC. V is TRBV27 and J is TRBJ2-7; 12 nucleotides match TRBD1. Germline loops: CDR1 MNHEY, CDR2 SMNVEV (reference sequence). This CDR3 contains 14 residues. J gave up 7 bases and V 3 bases, and 4 bases lay outside the gene matches.

The rearrangement joins TRBV7-2 to TRBJ1-5; 8 bases map to TRBD1. This CDR3 contains 14 residues. The trim removed 5 bases at V and 7 bases at J, leaving 7 bases unmatched. CDR1 is SGHTA, CDR2 FQGNSA, per germline. The CDR3 loop is CASSPAGGRQPQHF. CDR3 DNA: TGTGCCAGCAGCCCAGCAGGGGGCAGACAGCCCCAGCATTTT.